Below are 15 T cell receptor beta chains sequenced from a single sample in a study of early T cells in non-severe SARS-CoV-2 infection (dated by TCRdb to the early 2020s). The library was made by 5' RACE. The sequencer was a NextSeq 500. TCRdb reworked the public reads: Q25 trimming with fastp, MiXCR clone assembly, productive beta chains retained. CDR3 protein duplicates are merged, each entry listing the most common genes and DNA. Here the sample has tens of thousands of distinct CDR3 sequences; 6% to 7.5% occur a single time. Around 5.1% of the sample belongs to the ten largest clones. Material: whole blood. The source of these receptors is an adult who was a healthcare worker with PCR-confirmed SARS-CoV-2 infection or an uninfected control (not recorded which).

This clonotype was counted at least ten times. V and J are TRBV6-2 or TRBV6-3 and TRBJ1-1, with no clear D. The germline V gene encodes CDR1 MNHEY and CDR2 SVGEGT. CDR3 length equals 12 residues. Trimming left V 0 bases short and J 7 bases short, with 6 bases between. In DNA, the CDR3 is TGTGCCAGCAGTTACTCGAAGCGTGAAGCTTTCTTT. It codes for CASSYSKREAFF.

This clonotype has only a few counts. The junction departs from germline at one end; a sequencing error may be responsible. The chain is built from TRBV7-7 and TRBJ2-3; D is uncertain. Germline values: CDR1 SSHAT, CDR2 FNYEAQ (reference sequence). This CDR3 is 13 amino acids long. CDR3 nucleotides: TGTGCTAGCAGCTTAGATGGGTTAGATACGCAGTATTTT. This codes for CASSLDGLDTQYF.

This chain links TRBV18 with TRBJ1-5; a possible D gene is TRBD1 (5 bases). The CDR3 consists of 14 residues. The germline V gene has CDR1 KGHSH and CDR2 LQKENI. Trimming pared 4 bases from V and 5 bases from J, leaving 12 bases between. CDR3 in DNA: TGTGCCAGCTCACGGGGCACAAGTGATCAGCCCCAGCATTTT. Translation gives CASSRGTSDQPQHF.

This clonotype was observed a few times. The J gene is TRBJ1-1, the V gene TRBV29-1; TRBD1 matches 7 bases. From germline, CDR1 is SQVTM and CDR2 ANQGSEA. With 6 bases clipped from V and 5 bases from J, the junction kept 9 bases outside the gene matches. The CDR3 runs to 13 residues. In DNA, the CDR3 is TGCAGCGTCCATAGACAGGGCGGAACTGAAGCTTTCTTT. As protein: CSVHRQGGTEAFF.

The V and J genes are TRBV27 and TRBJ1-2; D is perhaps TRBD1 (5 bases). This CDR3 contains 13 residues. The V gene's germline CDR1 is MNHEY and CDR2 SMNVEV (reference sequence). Trimming pared 3 bases from V and 6 bases from J, leaving 11 bases between. The CDR3 protein is CASSLGRGNGYTF. The CDR3 DNA follows: TGTGCCAGCAGTTTGGGCCGGGGGAATGGCTACACCTTC.

The sample holds a few counts of this clonotype. This chain connects TRBV5-1 to TRBJ1-1; TRBD1 is a possible D gene (5 bases). The V end lost 2 bases, the J end lost 4 bases, and 12 bases lay between the germline ends. The CDR3 extends over 14 amino acids. Germline V gene lookup returns CDR1 SGHRS and CDR2 YFSETQ. CDR3 DNA sequence: TGCGCCAGCAGCTTTGGGGGTCCTATCACTGAAGCTTTCTTT. Encoded protein: CASSFGGPITEAFF.

This clonotype has at least ten counts. Compared with germline, one end of the junction differs, possibly owing to a read error. The chain joins TRBV6-6 to TRBJ2-1, with a weak D call TRBD2 (5 bases). This CDR3 comprises 11 residues. Germline CDR1 MNHNY, CDR2 SVGAGI (reference sequence). CDR3 in amino acids: CVSSSRGEQFF. CDR3 sequence (DNA): TGTGTCAGCAGTTCCCGGGGTGAGCAGTTCTTC.

Judged by abundance, this clonotype is medium-sized (0.01 to 0.1%). This chain uses TRBV25-1 with TRBJ2-5, with D perhaps TRBD2 (6 bases). Germline V gives CDR1 MGHDK, CDR2 SYGVNS. The CDR3 has 13 amino acids. With 3 bases removed from V and 7 bases from J, the gap between germline ends came to 12 bases. CDR3 sequence: CASSEGGVGTQYF. The CDR3 DNA sequence: TGTGCCAGCAGTGAGGGAGGTGTCGGGACCCAGTACTTC. The complete variable domain, with remaining parts taken from reference TRBV25-1 and TRBJ2-5, reads EADIYQTPRYLVIGTGKKITLECSQTMGHDKMYWYQQDPGMELHLIHYSYGVNSTEKGDLSSESTVSRIRTEHFPLTLESARPSHTSQYLCASSEGGVGTQYFGPGTRLLVL.

A few counts support this clonotype. The chain joins TRBV18 to TRBJ2-7, with TRBD1 as a possible D gene (7 bases). Germline CDR1 KGHSH, CDR2 LQKENI. Trimming cost V 5 bases and J 2 bases, with 13 bases left between them. The CDR3 has 14 amino acids. The CDR3 protein is CASSVGGGAYEQYF. In DNA, the CDR3 is TGTGCCAGCTCAGTCGGAGGGGGCGCCTACGAGCAGTACTTC.

The chain links TRBV18 to TRBJ2-7, with 7 bases that match TRBD1. V lost 3 bases to trimming and J lost 0 bases; unmatched junction nucleotides: 2. The length of the CDR3 is 14 residues. Germline V gene data show CDR1 as KGHSH and CDR2 as LQKENI. The CDR3 reads CASSPDRSSYEQYF. For the CDR3, the DNA is TGTGCCAGCTCACCGGACAGGAGCTCCTACGAGCAGTACTTC.

This clonotype was counted at least ten times. The chain recombines TRBV7-7 with TRBJ2-7, with D perhaps assigned TRBD1 or TRBD2 (5 bases each). The CDR3 sequence is 13 residues long. Germline loops: CDR1 SSHAT, CDR2 FNYEAQ (reference sequence). CDR3 sequence reads: CASARDESYEQYF. DNA of the CDR3: TGTGCTAGCGCCCGGGACGAATCCTACGAGCAGTACTTC.

This chain connects TRBV3-1 to TRBJ1-2, with D uncertain. Germline loops: CDR1 LGHDT, CDR2 YNNKEL (reference sequence). The CDR3 has 14 residues. Trimming cost V 0 bases and J 8 bases, with 13 bases left between them. CDR3 nucleotide sequence: TGTGCCAGCAGCCAAGAAAGGAGGCCGCGGGGCTACACCTTC. It specifies CASSQERRPRGYTF.

In this sample, this clonotype turned up a few times. The CDR3 reads CSVDGSGSTDTQYF. The CDR3 DNA is TGCAGCGTTGACGGCAGCGGTAGCACAGATACGCAGTATTTT. The V and J genes are TRBV29-1 and TRBJ2-3, with D possibly matching TRBD2 (5 bases). The CDR3 is made up of 14 amino acids. Germline V gene sequence: CDR1 SQVTM, CDR2 ANQGSEA. Trimming pared 3 bases from V and 0 bases from J, leaving 10 bases between.

In this sample, this clonotype turned up a few times. The chain recombines TRBV20-1 with TRBJ2-3; D is ambiguous. The V gene lost 2 bases and the J gene lost 2 bases, with 14 bases spanning the gap. CDR1 is DFQATT, CDR2 SNEGSKA, per germline (reference sequence). This CDR3 region has 15 residues. For the CDR3, the DNA is TGCAGTGCTAGACCACGTAGATTTCTCACAGATACGCAGTATTTT. Translated, it gives CSARPRRFLTDTQYF.

This clonotype was found a few times. This chain links TRBV14 with TRBJ1-4, with 8 positions matching TRBD1. There are 16 residues in the CDR3. CDR1 and CDR2 (germline): SGHDN, FVKESK. The V gene end was trimmed by 6 bases and the J gene end by 4 bases; junction bases not matched to a gene: 10. As DNA, the CDR3 is TGTGCCAGCAGACGCGGAAACAGGGGGAGTAATGAAAAACTGTTTTTT. Amino acids: CASRRGNRGSNEKLFF.